The 27 T cell receptor beta chains listed next were all sequenced from one sample in a study of T cells expressing NK-cell markers. One entry per CDR3 protein, without DNA, is what TCRdb gives after re-calling the 5' RACE reads. The listing contains about 460,000 distinct CDR3 sequences. The sequenced sample was blood T cells: a sorted CD56 or NKG2C T cell subset, CD4+ or CD8+ T cells, or bulk PBMC T cells (not recorded which). These receptors were collected from a woman between 50 and 59 years old in good health.

This chain uses TRBV10-3 with TRBJ2-2; TCRdb proposes TRBD2, but this gene call is untestable without DNA. The CDR3 spans 16 residues. The V gene's germline CDR1 is ENHRY and CDR2 SYGVKD. The CDR3 region is CAISARLAVDTGELFF.

The chain employs TRBV20-1 and TRBJ1-4. This CDR3 is 11 amino acids long. Germline CDR1 reads DFQATT; CDR2 reads SNEGSKA (reference sequence). The CDR3 spells CSAPKNEKLFF.

The rearrangement uses TRBV11-1 and TRBJ2-3. CDR3 length equals 13 residues. CDR1 SGHAT and CDR2 FQDESV come from the germline V gene (reference sequence). CDR3 sequence: CASSLADLDTQYF.

The chain recombines TRBV12-3 or TRBV12-4 with TRBJ1-4. The CDR3 consists of 14 residues. CDR3 in amino acids: CASSLSGSSEKLFF.

This chain connects TRBV7-7 to TRBJ2-2; checking the TCRdb D call of TRBD1 is not possible without DNA. Germline V gene lookup returns CDR1 SSHAT and CDR2 FNYEAQ (reference sequence). This CDR3 is 15 amino acids long. CDR3 loop: CASSTGTGVTGELFF.

The V gene is TRBV12-3 or TRBV12-4, the J gene TRBJ1-5; the D call of TRBD1 rests on TCRdb alone, since no DNA is present to check it. The CDR3 consists of 14 residues. The CDR3 sequence: CASSLGGRGQPQHF.

The rearrangement uses TRBV20-1 and TRBJ2-4; the TCRdb D gene call, TRBD2, has no DNA to confirm it. Germline V gene sequence: CDR1 DFQATT, CDR2 SNEGSKA (reference sequence). This CDR3 has 13 amino acids. CDR3: CSAPASGRNIQYF.

J is TRBJ2-1 and V is TRBV9; no DNA is available, so the TRBD2 call from TCRdb remains unchecked. Germline V CDR1 and CDR2: SGDLS, YYNGEE. The CDR3 is 16 residues long. CDR3 residues: CASSVGAGAPHNEQFF.

The rearrangement uses TRBV29-1 and TRBJ1-1; TCRdb outputs TRBD1, but without DNA this stays unchecked. Germline CDR1 reads SQVTM; CDR2 reads ANQGSEA. The CDR3 totals 13 residues. CDR3 protein: CSVGWGVGTEAFF.

The chain employs TRBV24-1 and TRBJ2-3. This CDR3 is 14 amino acids long. The germline V gene encodes CDR1 KGHDR and CDR2 SFDVKD. The CDR3 protein is CATSEDGWTDTQYF.

The CDR3 loop reads CASQLAQFEQFF. The V call is TRBV28, the J call TRBJ2-1; the D gene TCRdb calls, TRBD2, cannot be checked with no DNA. Germline V CDR1 and CDR2: MDHEN, SYDVKM. The CDR3 is 12 amino acids.

The J gene is TRBJ1-2, the V gene TRBV4-2; with no DNA, the TCRdb D assignment of TRBD1 cannot be verified. This CDR3 is 13 amino acids long. Germline lookup yields CDR1 LGHNA and CDR2 YNFKEQ. The CDR3 reads CASSQETGGGYTF.

The V and J genes are TRBV3-1 and TRBJ2-5. The CDR3 totals 14 residues. Per germline, CDR1 LGHDT and CDR2 YNNKEL (reference sequence). The CDR3: CASSQESSGETQYF.

This rearrangement joins TRBV10-3 to TRBJ2-3; TCRdb outputs TRBD1, but without DNA this stays unchecked. The germline V gene encodes CDR1 ENHRY and CDR2 SYGVKD. This CDR3 has 15 residues. The CDR3 loop reads CAIKRSTGDPDTQYF.

The rearrangement links TRBV18 to TRBJ1-1; TCRdb calls TRBD1, which cannot be checked without DNA. Per germline, CDR1 KGHSH and CDR2 LQKENI. This CDR3 is built from 13 residues. The CDR3: CASSLSGGGEAFF.

The chain uses TRBV2 and TRBJ2-1. Germline assignment: CDR1 SNHLY and CDR2 FYNNEI. The CDR3 is made up of 14 amino acids. CDR3 loop: CASSERTPYNEQFF.

The chain combines TRBV6-1 with TRBJ2-2; TCRdb names TRBD1, which stays unverified in the absence of DNA. Germline CDR1 is MNHNS and CDR2 is SASEGT. CDR3 length: 14 amino acids. The CDR3 loop is CAIKADSKTGELFF.

The V and J genes are TRBV12-3 or TRBV12-4 and TRBJ2-1; TCRdb calls TRBD2, which cannot be checked without DNA. This CDR3 region has 16 residues. The CDR3 reads CASSHTGLTPGNEQFF.

V is TRBV11-2 and J is TRBJ2-3; TCRdb gives TRBD2 as the D gene, but with no DNA this cannot be confirmed. CDR3 length equals 14 residues. Germline loops: CDR1 SGHAT, CDR2 FQNNGV. This CDR3 reads CASGRDFHTDTQYF.

J is TRBJ2-2 and V is TRBV30; there is no DNA to check the TCRdb D call of TRBD1. From germline, CDR1 is GTSNPN and CDR2 SVGIG (reference sequence). The length of the CDR3 is 15 residues. The CDR3 region is CAWKIPEHGRGELFF.

This CDR3 is CASSFGNRQNTGELFF. The chain joins TRBV12-3 or TRBV12-4 to TRBJ2-2. CDR3 length: 16 amino acids.

This sequence joins TRBV9 and TRBJ2-1; the D call of TRBD2 rests on TCRdb alone, since no DNA is present to check it. The CDR3 runs 17 residues. Germline assignment: CDR1 SGDLS and CDR2 YYNGEE. This CDR3 reads CASSVVSAGGGSNEQFF.

The chain joins TRBV5-5 to TRBJ1-2; TCRdb outputs TRBD1, but without DNA this stays unchecked. CDR1 and CDR2 from the germline V gene are SGHKS and YYEKEE (reference sequence). The CDR3 has 14 residues. This CDR3 reads CASSWETGGSGYTF.

The chain has TRBV12-3 or TRBV12-4 and TRBJ2-1; there is no DNA to check the TCRdb D call of TRBD2. The length of the CDR3 is 18 residues. The chain's CDR3 is CASSPISSGRAPPNEQFF.

This chain links TRBV20-1 with TRBJ1-4; no DNA is available, so the TRBD1 call from TCRdb remains unchecked. Germline CDR1 and CDR2: DFQATT and SNEGSKA (reference sequence). The CDR3 runs 15 residues. CDR3 residues: CSAPTYGGPAEKLFF.

The V and J genes are TRBV12-3 or TRBV12-4 and TRBJ1-1; TCRdb's assignment of TRBD1 cannot be checked, as there is no DNA. This CDR3 contains 13 residues. The CDR3 loop is CATNGGGDTEAFF.

The chain links TRBV21-1 to TRBJ1-5; TCRdb's D call of TRBD1 is untestable without DNA. TRBV21-1 is a documented pseudogene. This CDR3 contains 15 residues. CDR3 sequence reads: CASSKERRGYQPQHF.